This T cell receptor beta chain was retrieved from a study of early T cells in non-severe SARS-CoV-2 infection. Study-level information: Bulk RNA isolated from unsorted whole blood underwent sequencing; chains were not paired.

There are a few counts of this clonotype. Its antigen is not identified. Study-wide results and limits: CD4 and private specificities were missed by VDJdb matching, which favored anti-spike CD8 responses.

Unique molecular identifiers were added to individual cDNA molecules. Via MiXCR, TCRdb re-called the 5' RACE reads, giving one row per CDR3 protein. The sample shows 62,000 or so distinct CDR3 sequences, about 9.3% of them seen only once. The CDR3 sequence is 14 residues long. In germline, CDR1 is MNHEY, CDR2 SMNVEV (reference sequence). Between the trimmed V and J ends, which lost 3 bases and 5 bases, there was a span of 12 bases. The chain recombines TRBV27 with TRBJ2-3, with D hard to call. This clonotype originated in an adult who was a healthcare worker with PCR-confirmed SARS-CoV-2 infection or an uninfected control (not recorded which). Specimen: whole blood. The CDR3 sequence: CASSFGLARDTQYF. CDR3 sequence (DNA): TGTGCCAGCAGTTTTGGGTTAGCCCGAGATACGCAGTATTTT.